A single sample is the source of the 26 T cell receptor beta chains below, sequenced in a study of blood T cell repertoires in COVID-19. Clones were sequenced by immunoSEQ multiplex PCR, and TCRdb holds only the in-frame ones, with some missing. The sample has approximately 120,000 clones, 70% to 90% seen once. Sequenced input: peripheral blood. The receptors stem from a middle-aged man with acute or convalescent COVID-19.

This clone was observed a handful of times. The CDR3 sequence: CASSLDGSSGTYYYEQYF. The CDR3 DNA sequence: TGTGCCAGCAGCTTAGATGGGTCTAGCGGGACCTACTACTACGAGCAGTACTTC. The rearrangement links TRBV11-2 to TRBJ2-7; 9 nucleotides align to TRBD2. Germline CDR1 SGHAT, CDR2 FQNNGV. CDR3 size: 18 residues. The V and J ends lost 0 bases and 3 bases, in that order; junction bases with no gene match: 12.

This chain connects TRBV7-9 to TRBJ2-7, with D possibly matching TRBD1 (6 bases). Germline values: CDR1 SEHNR, CDR2 FQNEAQ (reference sequence). Between the trimmed V and J ends, which lost 5 bases and 3 bases, there was a span of 20 bases. CDR3 length: 16 amino acids. The CDR3 DNA sequence: TGTGCCAGCAGCACAGGACCAGGGGTACTCGTCTACGAGCAGTACTTC. Its translation is CASSTGPGVLVYEQYF.

V and J are TRBV30 and TRBJ2-1; unclear D gene. The CDR3 loop spans 14 amino acids. Between the trimmed V and J ends, which lost 4 bases and 8 bases, there was a span of 18 bases. The germline gives CDR1 GTSNPN, CDR2 SVGIG (reference sequence). The CDR3 DNA sequence: TGTGCCTGGAAACGATCACTACATACGGATGAGCAGTTCTTC. Encoded protein: CAWKRSLHTDEQFF.

This clone has just one count. J is TRBJ2-5 and V is TRBV6-5; 8 bases fit TRBD2. Trimming cost V 5 bases and J 4 bases; bases outside gene matches: 9. The CDR3 covers 15 residues. Germline CDR1 MNHEY, CDR2 SVGAGI. The CDR3 DNA reads TGTGCCAGCAGTACTAGCCGGGGGGGCCGAGAGACCCAGTACTTC. Amino acids: CASSTSRGGRETQYF.

As for this clone: Within the sample, other DNA sequences also encode this same CDR3. The chain couples TRBV5-1 to TRBJ2-2; D not certain. The germline V gene encodes CDR1 SGHRS and CDR2 YFSETQ. V lost 1 base and J lost 3, with 4 bases in between. The CDR3 totals 13 residues. The CDR3 nucleotides are TGCGCCAGCAGCTTGCGCGACACCGGGGAGCTGTTTTTT. This gives the protein CASSLRDTGELFF.

This rearrangement joins TRBV19 to TRBJ1-1, with D unclear. Trimming took 5 bases from V and 8 from J, leaving 18 bases between them. The CDR3 is 14 amino acids. Germline assignment: CDR1 LNHDA and CDR2 SQIVND (reference sequence). Written as DNA, the CDR3 is TGTGCCAGTAGTTTTCACAGTTCGGTGAAGGAAGCTTTCTTT. Its translation: CASSFHSSVKEAFF.

The chain recombines TRBV7-2 with TRBJ2-1, with D possibly matching TRBD2 (5 bases). Germline values: CDR1 SGHTA, CDR2 FQGNSA. The CDR3 loop spans 14 amino acids. The V and J ends lost 0 bases and 7 bases respectively, with 10 bases between them. CDR3 DNA sequence: TGTGCCAGCAGCTTAGCCCTAGCAGTGAATGAGCAGTTCTTC. This sequence encodes CASSLALAVNEQFF.

The chain joins TRBV7-2 to TRBJ2-1; 7 bases are shared with TRBD1. CDR3 length: 14 residues. Germline values: CDR1 SGHTA, CDR2 FQGNSA. V trimming: 3 bases; J trimming: 4 bases; junction bases outside the gene matches: 3. CDR3 nucleotide sequence: TGTGCCAGCAGCTTGTACAGGGGTTACAATGAGCAGTTCTTC. Amino acid sequence: CASSLYRGYNEQFF.

The chain is built from TRBV13 and TRBJ2-7, with D tentatively TRBD2 (6 bases). The CDR3 spans 15 residues. Germline-derived CDR1 and CDR2 are PRHDT and FYEKMQ (reference sequence). Trimming removed 2 bases from V and 5 bases from J, with 16 bases in between. CDR3 nucleotides: TGTGCCAGCAGCTTACGGCGGGGCCAAGGGGACGAGCAGTACTTC. It is translated as CASSLRRGQGDEQYF. Full variable domain (outside the CDR3, taken from reference TRBV13 and TRBJ2-7): AAGVIQSPRHLIKEKRETATLKCYPIPRHDTVYWYQQGPGQDPQFLISFYEKMQSDKGSIPDRFSAQQFSDYHSELNMSSLELGDSALYFCASSLRRGQGDEQYFGPGTRLTVT.

The table lists this clone with a count of one. The V call is TRBV5-6, the J call TRBJ1-2; D not resolved. The V gene's germline CDR1 is SGHDT and CDR2 YYEEEE. V lost 0 bases to trimming and J lost 3 bases, with 12 bases between them. The CDR3 is 15 residues long. This CDR3 is CASSLGTFGDYGYTF. CDR3 DNA: TGTGCCAGCAGCTTGGGAACTTTCGGGGACTATGGCTACACCTTC.

The rearrangement links TRBV6-5 to TRBJ1-5; D is uncertain. CDR1 MNHEY and CDR2 SVGAGI come from the germline V gene. The V and J ends lost 4 bases and 2 bases respectively, with 9 bases between them. This CDR3 spans 14 amino acids. The CDR3 loop reads CASSLTRGNQPQHF. Written as DNA, the CDR3 is TGTGCCAGCAGTTTAACTCGGGGCAATCAGCCCCAGCATTTT.

This chain links TRBV3-1 (or the pseudogene TRBV3-2) with TRBJ1-1; maybe TRBD1 (5 bases). V gave up 1 base and J gave up 4 bases, with 10 bases separating them. Germline loops: CDR1 LGHDT, CDR2 YNNKEL (reference sequence). The CDR3 covers 14 residues. The CDR3 DNA is TGTGCCAGCAGCCAAGGGCAGGGTGGCACTGAAGCTTTCTTT. Residues: CASSQGQGGTEAFF.

The chain joins TRBV12-3 or TRBV12-4 to TRBJ1-6; perhaps TRBD1 as D (5 bases). The CDR3 sequence is 13 residues long. The ends were cut back, 6 bases at V and 6 bases at J, with 9 bases in the middle. Here the CDR3 reads CASSTQGNSPLHF. As DNA, the CDR3 is TGTGCCAGCAGCACCCAGGGTAATTCACCCCTCCACTTT.

The V gene is TRBV6-5, the J gene TRBJ2-2, with 9 bases that match TRBD1. The junction had 1 base not matched to a gene; V was cut back by 2 bases and J by 6 bases. Germline V CDR1 and CDR2: MNHEY, SVGAGI. This CDR3 is built from 14 residues. CDR3 nucleotide sequence: TGTGCCAGCAGTTACGGGACAGGGTCCGGGGAGCTGTTTTTT. Protein product: CASSYGTGSGELFF.

V usage is TRBV18 and J usage is TRBJ2-2, with D unresolved. Trimming stripped 0 bases from V and 6 bases from J, with 11 bases between. This CDR3 contains 15 residues. In germline, CDR1 is KGHSH, CDR2 LQKENI. CDR3 DNA: TGTGCCAGCTCACCACCGTCGAGTGTCTCCGGGGAGCTGTTTTTT. Translating gives CASSPPSSVSGELFF.

V is TRBV15 and J is TRBJ2-7; possible D gene TRBD2, 5 bases. Germline V gene data show CDR1 as LNHNV and CDR2 as YYDKDF (reference sequence). The CDR3 is 14 residues long. V lost 4 bases to trimming and J lost 0 bases, with 10 bases between them. The CDR3 DNA reads as TGTGCCACCAGCAAGGAGCGGAACTCCTACGAGCAGTACTTC. This encodes CATSKERNSYEQYF.

This rearrangement joins TRBV5-6 to TRBJ2-7; 9 bases line up with TRBD1. Trimming took 5 bases from V and 3 from J; bases not matched to a gene: 6. CDR1 is SGHDT and CDR2 is YYEEEE in the germline V gene. CDR3 length equals 14 residues. The CDR3 sequence: CASSTGTGFYEQYF. In DNA form, the CDR3 reads TGTGCCAGCAGTACGGGGACAGGGTTCTACGAGCAGTACTTC.

The chain links TRBV7-9 to TRBJ1-2; TRBD1 aligns across 8 bases. Germline CDR1 and CDR2: SEHNR and FQNEAQ (reference sequence). Trimming removed 2 bases from V and 8 bases from J; junction bases left unmatched: 4. CDR3 length: 13 residues. The CDR3 coding sequence is TGTGCCAGCAGCTTACAGGGGGCGCGGGGCTACACCTTC. It is translated as CASSLQGARGYTF.

The chain recombines TRBV9 with TRBJ2-7, with 10 nucleotides matching TRBD1. This CDR3 has 16 amino acids. Germline CDR1 and CDR2: SGDLS and YYNGEE. The J segment lost 5 bases and the V segment lost 3 bases, leaving 11 bases of the junction unmatched. CDR3 sequence (DNA): TGTGCCAGCAGCGCCGGGGCAAGGGACAGGGGCGACGAGCAGTACTTC. It is translated as CASSAGARDRGDEQYF.

V and J are TRBV27 and TRBJ1-1; 8 positions match TRBD1. The trim removed 0 bases at V and 7 bases at J, leaving 4 bases unmatched. Per the germline V gene, CDR1 is MNHEY and CDR2 is SMNVEV (reference sequence). The CDR3 runs 14 residues. The CDR3 nucleotides read TGTGCCAGCAGTTTATCGGGGACAGGAGTTGAAGCTTTCTTT. Protein sequence: CASSLSGTGVEAFF.

This clone was detected once. The chain employs TRBV11-3 and TRBJ2-2; D uncertain. CDR3 length equals 15 residues. Trimming took 1 base from V and 3 from J, leaving 9 bases between them. CDR1 and CDR2 (germline): SGHNT, YENEEA. CDR3 nucleotides: TGTGCCAGCAGCTTAGTAGGCGGCGACACCGGGGAGCTGTTTTTT. Residues: CASSLVGGDTGELFF.

CDR3 in DNA: TGTGCCAGCTCACCAGCCGGGAGGACTTCACCCCTCCACTTT. It codes for CASSPAGRTSPLHF. The rearrangement uses TRBV18 and TRBJ1-6; no definite D call. The V and J ends lost 2 bases and 9 bases respectively, with 11 bases between them. The germline V gene encodes CDR1 KGHSH and CDR2 LQKENI. The CDR3 has 14 amino acids.

The chain uses TRBV7-2 and TRBJ2-3; 8 bases map to TRBD1. This CDR3 has 15 residues. CDR1 is SGHTA, CDR2 FQGNSA, per germline. J was trimmed by 6 bases and V by 5 bases; bases with no gene match: 10. The CDR3 DNA reads TGTGCCAGCAGCACCTCCGGGACAGGTGCGGATACGCAGTATTTT. This sequence encodes CASSTSGTGADTQYF.

V gene TRBV29-1 combines with J gene TRBJ1-2, with TRBD1 identical over 10 bases. The germline V gene has CDR1 SQVTM and CDR2 ANQGSEA. J lost 3 bases, V lost 8 bases, and 6 bases had no gene match. The CDR3 spans 13 residues. The CDR3 nucleotides are TGCAGCTCCACGGACAGGGGGGACTATGGCTACACCTTC. This translates into CSSTDRGDYGYTF.

This chain links TRBV6-1 with TRBJ2-2; D is undetermined. CDR1 and CDR2 from the germline V gene are MNHNS and SASEGT. The CDR3 extends over 16 amino acids. Trimming took 0 bases from V and 0 from J, leaving 8 bases between them. CDR3 region: CASSEAHSTNTGELFF. The CDR3 nucleotides read TGTGCCAGCAGTGAAGCCCACTCTACGAACACCGGGGAGCTGTTTTTT.

The chain employs TRBV30 and TRBJ2-7; possibly TRBD2 for D (6 bases). This CDR3 has 15 amino acids. Trimming cost V 0 bases and J 5 bases, with 17 bases left between them. Germline CDR1 reads GTSNPN; CDR2 reads SVGIG (reference sequence). The CDR3 sequence is CAWSVPMPGVHEQYF. The CDR3, as DNA: TGTGCCTGGAGTGTACCGATGCCGGGAGTCCACGAGCAGTACTTC.